This T cell receptor (beta chain) was recorded in a study of cytomegalovirus exposure and HLA in healthy donors. Regarding the study as a whole: Immune exposure information comprised only CMV serostatus.

A multiplex PCR was run with 60 Vbeta primers and 13 Jbeta primers. Profiled with immunoSEQ multiplex PCR; TCRdb holds only in-frame clones, not every one. In the table there are around 160,000 clones, 75% of which are singletons. Comment on this clone: Its antigen remains unknown.

V was pared by 0 bases and J by 7 bases, with 8 bases between. Germline loops: CDR1 SGHDT, CDR2 YYEEEE. The CDR3 loop spans 13 amino acids. The gene calls are TRBV5-6 and TRBJ2-1; no clear D gene. The source of this sequence is a male donor in good health and CMV-seronegative. Sequencing was carried out using PBMCs. CDR3 protein: CASSLGYRNEQFF. CDR3 DNA: TGTGCCAGCAGCTTGGGGTATAGAAATGAGCAGTTCTTC.